Listed below are T cell receptor beta chains from one sample, sequenced in a study of cytomegalovirus exposure and HLA in healthy donors. Method: immunoSEQ multiplex PCR; TCRdb's copy keeps in-frame clones and lacks some. The sample shows fewer than 200,000 clones, about 80% of them seen only once. What was sequenced was PBMCs. The origin of the receptors is a woman aged 30 to 39 in good health and CMV-seropositive. The conserved cysteine and the conserved F or W are not part of the CDR3 here. D genes are given only for firm matches.

CDR3 protein: ASSSGLAGADTQY; J gene: TRBJ2-3; V gene: TRBV7-2; D gene: TRBD2
CDR3 protein: ASSETEGASGYT; J gene: TRBJ1-2; V gene: TRBV6-1; D gene: TRBD1
CDR3 protein: ASSPQGGTNEKLF; J gene: TRBJ1-4; V gene: TRBV19; D gene: -
CDR3 protein: ASSQVFGGDSNQPQH; J gene: TRBJ1-5; V gene: TRBV4-2; D gene: -
CDR3 protein: SVETPGGLGEQY; J gene: TRBJ2-7; V gene: TRBV29-1; D gene: TRBD1
CDR3 protein: ASSSRGGNSPLH; J gene: TRBJ1-6; V gene: TRBV5-1; D gene: -
CDR3 protein: ASSLGQGIGGYI; J gene: TRBJ1-2; V gene: TRBV7-3; D gene: TRBD1
CDR3 protein: ASSLRRAAQETQY; J gene: TRBJ2-5; V gene: TRBV5-6; D gene: -
CDR3 protein: ATRDQQGYTGELF; J gene: TRBJ2-2; V gene: TRBV6-6; D gene: -
CDR3 protein: ASRGQGNTEAF; J gene: TRBJ1-1; V gene: TRBV2; D gene: TRBD1
CDR3 protein: SVRGTGVEEKLF; J gene: TRBJ1-4; V gene: TRBV29-1; D gene: TRBD1
CDR3 protein: ASSRQPGAYEQY; J gene: TRBJ2-7; V gene: TRBV2; D gene: -
CDR3 protein: AISPSDESNSPLH; J gene: TRBJ1-6; V gene: TRBV10-3; D gene: -
CDR3 protein: ASSLQGGGIGYEQY; J gene: TRBJ2-7; V gene: TRBV7-8; D gene: -